This T cell receptor (beta chain) comes out of a study of cytomegalovirus exposure and HLA in healthy donors. Study-level background: Of the donors genotyped, several hundred in all, about 80% fell in the Caucasian-associated ancestry cluster.

Comment on this clone: Antigen specificity is unknown.

Notes on the study in general: Rarity held for most TCR sequences, but there were some public TCRs that occurred in many donors. Sequencing artifact likely explains a cluster of highly shared sequence variants. DRB1 had the most TCR associations and HLA-C the fewest, a later analysis found, with rates varying by HLA locus.

Researchers ran the PCR with 60 Vbeta and 13 Jbeta primers. Sequencing used immunoSEQ multiplex PCR; TCRdb keeps in-frame clones, though not all of them. The table lists 100,000 to 150,000 clones, about four fifths of them singletons, with about 0.74% in the top ten. The CDR3 runs to 13 residues. Germline V gene sequence: CDR1 GTSNPN, CDR2 SVGIG (reference sequence). Between the trimmed V and J ends, which lost 4 bases and 1 base, there was a span of 10 bases. The sequenced sample was PBMCs. The receptor comes from a man between 18 and 29 years old in good health and CMV-seronegative. This chain connects TRBV30 to TRBJ1-1; no reliable D call. The CDR3 DNA is TGTGCCTGGACAAAACAGCAGAACACTGAAGCTTTCTTT. Its translation: CAWTKQQNTEAFF.